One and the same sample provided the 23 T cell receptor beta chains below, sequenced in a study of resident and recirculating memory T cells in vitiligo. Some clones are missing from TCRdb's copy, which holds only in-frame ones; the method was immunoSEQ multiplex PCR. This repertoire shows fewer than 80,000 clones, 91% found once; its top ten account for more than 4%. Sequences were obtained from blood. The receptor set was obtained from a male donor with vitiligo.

The CDR3 loop reads CASSRTVDSGNTIYF. CDR3 nucleotide sequence: TGTGCCAGCAGCCGGACAGTCGACTCTGGAAACACCATATATTTT. The gene calls are TRBV7-9 and TRBJ1-3, with D tentatively TRBD1 (6 bases). Germline lookup yields CDR1 SEHNR and CDR2 FQNEAQ (reference sequence). Trimming cost V 5 bases and J 0 bases, with 11 bases left between them. This CDR3 is 15 amino acids long. Using reference TRBV7-9 and TRBJ1-3 for the parts outside the CDR3, the full variable domain is DTGVSQNPRHKITKRGQNVTFRCDPISEHNRLYWYRQTLGQGPEFLTYFQNEAQLEKSRLLSDRFSAERPKGSFSTLEIQRTEQGDSAMYLCASSRTVDSGNTIYFGEGSWLTVV.

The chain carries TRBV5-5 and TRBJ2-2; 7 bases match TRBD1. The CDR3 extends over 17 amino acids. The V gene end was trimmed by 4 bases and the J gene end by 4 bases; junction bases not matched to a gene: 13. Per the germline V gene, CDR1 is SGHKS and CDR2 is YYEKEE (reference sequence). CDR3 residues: CASSPYYWDSSTGELFF. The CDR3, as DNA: TGTGCCAGCAGCCCGTACTATTGGGACAGCTCCACCGGGGAGCTGTTTTTT. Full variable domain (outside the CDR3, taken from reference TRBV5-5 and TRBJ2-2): DAGVTQSPTHLIKTRGQQVTLRCSPISGHKSVSWYQQVLGQGPQFIFQYYEKEERGRGNFPDRFSARQFPNYSSELNVNALLLGDSALYLCASSPYYWDSSTGELFFGEGSRLTVL.

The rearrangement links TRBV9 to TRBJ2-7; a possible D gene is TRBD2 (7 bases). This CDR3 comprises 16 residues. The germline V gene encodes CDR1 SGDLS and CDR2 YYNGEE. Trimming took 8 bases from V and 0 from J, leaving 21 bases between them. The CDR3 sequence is CASTRGASFSSYEQYF. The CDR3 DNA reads TGTGCCAGTACTCGGGGGGCCTCCTTCAGCTCCTACGAGCAGTACTTC.

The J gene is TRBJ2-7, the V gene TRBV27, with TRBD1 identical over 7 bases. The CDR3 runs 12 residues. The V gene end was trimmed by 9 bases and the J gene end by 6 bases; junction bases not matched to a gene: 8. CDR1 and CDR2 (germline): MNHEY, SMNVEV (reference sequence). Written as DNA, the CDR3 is TGTGCCAGTTTGACAGGGAATGGCGAGCAGTACTTC. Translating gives CASLTGNGEQYF.

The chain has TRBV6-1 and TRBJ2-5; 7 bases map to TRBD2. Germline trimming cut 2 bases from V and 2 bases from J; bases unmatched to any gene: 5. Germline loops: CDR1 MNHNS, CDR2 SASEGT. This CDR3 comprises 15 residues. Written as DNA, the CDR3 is TGTGCCAGCAGTGAATCCGCGGGAGATCAAGAGACCCAGTACTTC. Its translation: CASSESAGDQETQYF.

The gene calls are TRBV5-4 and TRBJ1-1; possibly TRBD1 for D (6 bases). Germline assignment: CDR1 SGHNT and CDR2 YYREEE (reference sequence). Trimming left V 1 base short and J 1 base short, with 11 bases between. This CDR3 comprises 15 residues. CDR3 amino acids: CASSLKGRGNTEAFF. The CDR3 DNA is TGTGCCAGCAGCTTGAAGGGCAGGGGGAACACTGAAGCTTTCTTT.

CDR3: CASSGGYYGYTF. The DNA for the CDR3 is TGCGCCAGCAGCGGGGGGTATTATGGCTACACCTTC. The V gene is TRBV4-3, the J gene TRBJ1-2, with TRBD1 as a possible D gene (5 bases). Germline V gene data show CDR1 as LGHNA and CDR2 as YSLEER. CDR3 length: 12 residues. Trimming stripped 5 bases from V and 5 bases from J, with 9 bases between.

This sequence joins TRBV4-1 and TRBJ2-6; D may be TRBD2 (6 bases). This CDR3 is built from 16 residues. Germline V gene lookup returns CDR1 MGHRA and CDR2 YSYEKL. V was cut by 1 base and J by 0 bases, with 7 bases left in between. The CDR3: CASSQATSSGANVLTF. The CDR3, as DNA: TGCGCCAGCAGCCAAGCGACTAGCTCTGGGGCCAACGTCCTGACTTTC.

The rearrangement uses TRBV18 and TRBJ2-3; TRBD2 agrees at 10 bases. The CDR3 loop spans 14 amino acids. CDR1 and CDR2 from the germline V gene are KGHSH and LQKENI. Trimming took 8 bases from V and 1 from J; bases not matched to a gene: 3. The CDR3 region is CASLTSGGTDTQYF. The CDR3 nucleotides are TGTGCCAGCCTTACTAGCGGGGGCACAGATACGCAGTATTTT.

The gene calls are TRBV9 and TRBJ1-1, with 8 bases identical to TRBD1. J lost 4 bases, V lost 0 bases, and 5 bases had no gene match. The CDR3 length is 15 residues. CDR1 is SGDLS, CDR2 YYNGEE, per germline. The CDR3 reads CASSVGTGHGTEAFF. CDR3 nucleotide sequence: TGTGCCAGCAGCGTAGGGACAGGGCATGGCACTGAAGCTTTCTTT.

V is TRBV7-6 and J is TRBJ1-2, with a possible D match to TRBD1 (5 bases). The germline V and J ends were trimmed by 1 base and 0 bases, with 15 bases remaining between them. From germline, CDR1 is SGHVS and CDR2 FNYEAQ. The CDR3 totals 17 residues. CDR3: CASSLVAGQGANYGYTF. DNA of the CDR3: TGTGCCAGCAGCTTAGTCGCGGGGCAGGGAGCTAACTATGGCTACACCTTC.

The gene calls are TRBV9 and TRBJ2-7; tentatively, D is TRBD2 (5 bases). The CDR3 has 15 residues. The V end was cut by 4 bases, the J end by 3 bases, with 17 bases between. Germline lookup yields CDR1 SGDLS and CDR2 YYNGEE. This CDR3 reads CASSPEAGGYYEQYF. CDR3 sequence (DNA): TGTGCCAGCAGCCCCGAGGCAGGCGGGTACTACGAGCAGTACTTC. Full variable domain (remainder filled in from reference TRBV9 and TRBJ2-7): DSGVTQTPKHLITATGQRVTLRCSPRSGDLSVYWYQQSLDQGLQFLIQYYNGEERAKGNILERFSAQQFPDLHSELNLSSLELGDSALYFCASSPEAGGYYEQYFGPGTRLTVT.

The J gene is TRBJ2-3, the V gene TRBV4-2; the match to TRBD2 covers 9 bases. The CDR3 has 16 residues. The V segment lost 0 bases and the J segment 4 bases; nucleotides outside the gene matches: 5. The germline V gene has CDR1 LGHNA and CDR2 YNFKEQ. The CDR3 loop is CASSQDQGTSPDTQYF. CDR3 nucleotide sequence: TGTGCCAGCAGCCAAGATCAAGGGACTAGCCCAGATACGCAGTATTTT.

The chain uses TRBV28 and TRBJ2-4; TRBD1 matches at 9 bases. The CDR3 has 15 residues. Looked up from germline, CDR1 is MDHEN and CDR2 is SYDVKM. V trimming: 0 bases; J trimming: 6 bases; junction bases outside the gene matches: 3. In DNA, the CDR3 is TGTGCCAGCAGTTTATGGGGGACAGGGCCAAACATTCAGTACTTC. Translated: CASSLWGTGPNIQYF.

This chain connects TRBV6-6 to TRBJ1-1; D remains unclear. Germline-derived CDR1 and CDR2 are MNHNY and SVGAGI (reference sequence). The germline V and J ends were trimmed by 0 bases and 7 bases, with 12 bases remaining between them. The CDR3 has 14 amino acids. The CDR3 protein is CASSYSIEGSEAFF. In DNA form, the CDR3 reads TGTGCCAGCAGTTACTCGATTGAGGGCAGTGAAGCTTTCTTT.

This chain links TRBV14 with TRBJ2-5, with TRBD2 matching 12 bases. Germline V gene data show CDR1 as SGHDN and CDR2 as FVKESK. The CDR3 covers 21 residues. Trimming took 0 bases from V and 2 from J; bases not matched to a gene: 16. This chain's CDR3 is CASSQDSVWTSGANFQETQYF. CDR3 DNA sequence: TGTGCCAGCAGCCAAGACAGTGTTTGGACTAGCGGGGCGAACTTTCAAGAGACCCAGTACTTC.

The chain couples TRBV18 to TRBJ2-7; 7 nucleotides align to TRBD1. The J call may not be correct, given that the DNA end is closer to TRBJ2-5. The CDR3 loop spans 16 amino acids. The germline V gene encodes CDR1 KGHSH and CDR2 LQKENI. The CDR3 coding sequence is TGTGCCAGCTCACCCCCCGGGACAGCTTCGGGTGAGACCCAGTACTTC. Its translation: CASSPPGTASGETQYF.

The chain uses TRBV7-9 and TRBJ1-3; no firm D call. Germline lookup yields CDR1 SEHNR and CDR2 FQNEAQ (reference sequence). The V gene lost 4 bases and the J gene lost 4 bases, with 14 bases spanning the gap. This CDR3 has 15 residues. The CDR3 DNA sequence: TGTGCCAGCAGCTCCATGTCGAGGGAAGGAAACACCATATATTTT. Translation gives CASSSMSREGNTIYF.

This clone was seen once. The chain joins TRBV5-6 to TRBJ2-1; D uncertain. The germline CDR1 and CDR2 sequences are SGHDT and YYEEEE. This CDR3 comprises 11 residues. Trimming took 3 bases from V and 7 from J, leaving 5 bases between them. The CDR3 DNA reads TGTGCCAGCAGCTGGGCTAATGAGCAGTTCTTC. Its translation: CASSWANEQFF.

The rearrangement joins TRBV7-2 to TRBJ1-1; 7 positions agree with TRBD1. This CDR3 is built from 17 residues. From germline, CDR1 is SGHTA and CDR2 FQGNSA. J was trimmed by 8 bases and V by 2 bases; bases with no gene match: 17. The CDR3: CASSLRIPVDREAEAFF. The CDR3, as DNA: TGTGCCAGCAGCTTACGAATTCCTGTTGACAGGGAGGCCGAAGCTTTCTTT.

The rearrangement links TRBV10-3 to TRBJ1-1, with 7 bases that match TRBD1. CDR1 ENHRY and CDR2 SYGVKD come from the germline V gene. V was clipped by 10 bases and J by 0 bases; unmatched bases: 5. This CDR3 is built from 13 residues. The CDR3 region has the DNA TGTGCCAGCCCGACAGGGATGAACACTGAAGCTTTCTTT. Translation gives CASPTGMNTEAFF.

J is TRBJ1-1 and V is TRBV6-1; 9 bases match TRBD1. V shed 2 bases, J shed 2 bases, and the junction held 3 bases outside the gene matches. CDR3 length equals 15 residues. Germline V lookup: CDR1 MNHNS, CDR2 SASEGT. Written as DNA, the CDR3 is TGTGCCAGCAGTGAACCGGGACAGGGCAACACTGAAGCTTTCTTT. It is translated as CASSEPGQGNTEAFF.

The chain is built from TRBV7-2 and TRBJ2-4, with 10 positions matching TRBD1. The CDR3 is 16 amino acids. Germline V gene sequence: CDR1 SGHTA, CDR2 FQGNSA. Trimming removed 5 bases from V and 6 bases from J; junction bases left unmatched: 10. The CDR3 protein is CASSPHQTGGGNIQYF. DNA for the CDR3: TGTGCCAGCAGCCCCCACCAGACAGGGGGCGGAAACATTCAGTACTTC.